The 10 T cell receptor beta chains below were found in one sample sequenced in a study of molecular identifiers for immune sequencing clone quantification. One entry per CDR3 protein, called by TCRdb with MiXCR from the PCR reads. The data show some 70,000 distinct CDR3 sequences, with 15% to 20% seen just once and about 1.5% held by the top ten. Sequenced material: naive CD8+ T cells from blood, with Jurkat cell RNA spiked in. Subset of the sample: FACS-sorted CD8+CD4-CCR7+CD45RA+ naive T cells. The receptors derive from a human donor in good health. Some libraries in this study had Jurkat cell RNA spiked in.

This clonotype occurred many times. The chain joins TRBV27 to TRBJ1-1; D unresolved. Germline V lookup: CDR1 MNHEY, CDR2 SMNVEV (reference sequence). The CDR3 contains 15 residues. Between the trimmed V and J ends, which lost 4 bases and 4 bases, there was a span of 16 bases. The CDR3 region is CASSSGGTWGTEAFF. Here the CDR3 DNA reads TGTGCCAGCAGTTCTGGAGGTACTTGGGGCACTGAAGCTTTCTTT.

About this clonotype: A read error may explain this, as a much larger clone is one base away. J is TRBJ2-1 and V is TRBV10-3; 7 nucleotides line up with TRBD2. Trimming at V came to 2 bases and at J to 0 bases, leaving 13 bases not matched to a gene. Germline loops: CDR1 ENHRY, CDR2 SYGVKD. This CDR3 contains 19 residues. CDR3 amino acids: CAISEPRPHRGSSYNEQFF. The CDR3 coding sequence is TGTGCCATCAGTGAGCCCCGTCCCCATCGCGGGAGCTCCTACAATGAGCAGTTCTTC.

Turning to this clonotype: A much larger clone differs by one base, so this may be a read error. This chain connects TRBV27 to TRBJ1-1; D is ambiguous. Germline V gives CDR1 MNHEY, CDR2 SMNVEV (reference sequence). The CDR3 totals 14 residues. V lost 5 bases, J lost 0 bases, and 10 bases lay in between. CDR3 protein: CASSVGLVNTEAFF. In DNA form, the CDR3 reads TGTGCCAGCAGTGTCGGGCTCGTGAACACTGAAGCTTTCTTT.

This clonotype was seen at least ten times. This chain connects TRBV27 to TRBJ2-7; D is undetermined. The V end lost 3 bases, the J end lost 0 bases, and 9 bases lay between the germline ends. The CDR3 loop spans 14 amino acids. Per germline, CDR1 MNHEY and CDR2 SMNVEV (reference sequence). CDR3 loop: CASSFKGSSYEQYF. The CDR3 DNA is TGTGCCAGCAGTTTCAAGGGCAGCTCCTACGAGCAGTACTTC.

Many counts were recorded for this clonotype. This chain joins TRBV20-1 and TRBJ2-2; D remains ambiguous. The CDR3 has 16 amino acids. V lost 2 bases and J lost 0, with 13 bases in between. CDR1 DFQATT and CDR2 SNEGSKA come from the germline V gene (reference sequence). The CDR3 reads CSARFFEEANTGELFF. The CDR3 DNA sequence: TGCAGTGCTAGATTCTTTGAGGAAGCGAACACCGGGGAGCTGTTTTTT.

In the case of this clonotype: Possible read error: a much larger clone is one base away. The V call is TRBV27, the J call TRBJ1-5, with unresolved D. Germline V CDR1 and CDR2: MNHEY, SMNVEV (reference sequence). V lost 3 bases and J 9 bases, leaving 12 bases between the germline ends. This CDR3 region has 13 residues. CDR3 nucleotide sequence: TGTGCCAGCAGTTTTTTTAAACATCTGCCCCAGCATTTT. Translation gives CASSFFKHLPQHF.

In this sample, this clonotype turned up many times. The V and J genes are TRBV7-8 and TRBJ1-6; 8 bases line up with TRBD1. Trimming removed 6 bases from V and 6 bases from J; junction bases left unmatched: 4. Looked up from germline, CDR1 is SGHVS and CDR2 is FQNEAQ. This CDR3 contains 14 residues. DNA of the CDR3: TGTGCCAGCAGTTCAGGGGGCCTTAATTCACCCCTCCACTTT. Residues: CASSSGGLNSPLHF. The complete variable domain, with remaining parts taken from reference TRBV7-8 and TRBJ1-6, reads GAGVSQSPRYKVAKRGQDVALRCDPISGHVSLFWYQQALGQGPEFLTYFQNEAQLDKSGLPSDRFFAERPEGSVSTLKIQRTQQEDSAVYLCASSSGGLNSPLHFGNGTRLTVT.

This clonotype has at least ten counts. CDR3 protein: CASSSGQGALGTEAFF. The DNA for the CDR3 is TGTGCCAGCAGCTCCGGACAGGGGGCGTTGGGCACTGAAGCTTTCTTT. The chain carries TRBV7-6 and TRBJ1-1; 11 bases are shared with TRBD1. Germline CDR1 reads SGHVS; CDR2 reads FNYEAQ. V gave up 4 bases and J gave up 4 bases; unmatched junction bases: 8. The CDR3 consists of 16 residues. The entire variable domain, with the rest obtained from reference TRBV7-6 and TRBJ1-1, is as follows: GAGVSQSPRYKVTKRGQDVALRCDPISGHVSLYWYRQALGQGPEFLTYFNYEAQQDKSGLPNDRFSAERPEGSISTLTIQRTEQRDSAMYRCASSSGQGALGTEAFFGQGTRLTVV.

This clonotype has ten or more counts. V gene TRBV10-3 combines with J gene TRBJ2-7; 7 nucleotides line up with TRBD1. This CDR3 region has 15 residues. Germline CDR1 is ENHRY and CDR2 is SYGVKD. The J segment lost 2 bases and the V segment lost 3 bases, leaving 7 bases of the junction unmatched. CDR3 DNA: TGTGCCATCAGTGACCTCGGGACAGTTGCCTACGAGCAGTACTTC. Its protein product is CAISDLGTVAYEQYF.

This clonotype was seen many times. The genes are TRBV12-5 and TRBJ2-2, with TRBD1 matching 9 bases. The CDR3 runs to 15 residues. Trimming removed 2 bases from V and 3 bases from J; junction bases left unmatched: 1. Germline V lookup: CDR1 LGHNT, CDR2 FRNRAP. Here the CDR3 DNA reads TGTGCTAGTGGTTTGCGGACAGGGGACACCGGGGAGCTGTTTTTT. Residues: CASGLRTGDTGELFF.